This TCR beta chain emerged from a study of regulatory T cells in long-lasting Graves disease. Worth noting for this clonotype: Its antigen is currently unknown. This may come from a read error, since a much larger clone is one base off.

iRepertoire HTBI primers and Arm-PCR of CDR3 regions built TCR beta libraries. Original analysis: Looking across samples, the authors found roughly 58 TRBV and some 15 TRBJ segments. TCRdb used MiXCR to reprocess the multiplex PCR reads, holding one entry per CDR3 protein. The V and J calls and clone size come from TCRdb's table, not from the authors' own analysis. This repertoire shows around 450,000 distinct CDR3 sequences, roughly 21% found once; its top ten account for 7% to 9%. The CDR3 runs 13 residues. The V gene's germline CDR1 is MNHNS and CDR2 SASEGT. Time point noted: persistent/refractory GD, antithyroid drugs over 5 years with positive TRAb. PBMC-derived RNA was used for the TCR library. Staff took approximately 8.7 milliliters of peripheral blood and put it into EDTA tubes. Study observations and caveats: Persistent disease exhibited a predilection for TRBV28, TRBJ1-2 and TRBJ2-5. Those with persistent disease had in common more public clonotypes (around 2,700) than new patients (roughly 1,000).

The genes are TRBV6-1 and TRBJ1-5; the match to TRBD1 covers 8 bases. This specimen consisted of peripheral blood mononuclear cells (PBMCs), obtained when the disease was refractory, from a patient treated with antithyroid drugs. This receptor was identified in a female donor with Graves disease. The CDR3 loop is CASRRQGIQSQHF. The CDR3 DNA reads TGTGCCAGCAGACGACAGGGGATTCAGTCCCAGCATTTT.